This TCR beta chain stems from a study of blood T cell repertoires in COVID-19. Assay: immunoSEQ multiplex PCR; the TCRdb copy retains only in-frame clones and omits some. The repertoire consists of 380,000 or so clones, with roughly 90% occurring once and the leading ten covering over 0.9%. Unmatched junction bases numbered 7, after V lost 0 bases and J lost 4 bases. The CDR3 length is 17 residues. Germline assignment: CDR1 SGHDT and CDR2 YYEEEE. This receptor was identified in a young woman with acute COVID-19. V usage is TRBV5-6 and J usage is TRBJ1-2, with 12 bases matching TRBD1. Specimen: PBMCs or T cells enriched from blood (not recorded which). DNA of the CDR3: TGTGCCAGCAGCTTGGGGGACAGGGGGCTCCCTTCCTATGGCTACACCTTC. As protein: CASSLGDRGLPSYGYTF.